The T cell receptor (beta chain) described here comes from a study of blood T cell repertoires in COVID-19. In the study's own analysis: Estimation of nucleated cell counts relied on the amplification of reference gene primers. Profiled with immunoSEQ multiplex PCR; TCRdb holds only in-frame clones, not every one. D and trimming come from the DNA, and the V and J calls and clone size come from that table. This table has about 400,000 clones, roughly 90% appearing once. J gave up 10 bases and V 7 bases, and 8 bases lay outside the gene matches. Per the germline V gene, CDR1 is GTSNPN and CDR2 is SVGIG (reference sequence). The CDR3 totals 13 residues.

The material sequenced was PBMCs or T cells enriched from blood (not recorded which). The receptor's source is a woman aged 25-40 years who had recovered from COVID-19. The chain carries TRBV30 and TRBJ1-6, with TRBD1 identical over 9 bases. The CDR3 sequence: CAFTTGGGSPLHF. CDR3 nucleotides: TGTGCCTTTACGACAGGGGGTGGGTCACCCCTCCACTTT.